This T cell receptor beta chain came from a study of T-cell reconstitution after alpha-beta-depleted transplantation in children. V shed 3 bases, J shed 0 bases, and the junction held 5 bases outside the gene matches. The germline V gene encodes CDR1 MDHEN and CDR2 SYDVKM. This CDR3 is built from 16 residues. Preparation of the TCRbeta library used unique molecular identifiers. TCRdb ran MiXCR on the PCR reads and lists one entry per CDR3 protein. The profile covers about 980,000 distinct CDR3 sequences, with 25% to 30% appearing a single time and around 30% taken by the ten largest. This clonotype occurred many times.

The chain combines TRBV28 with TRBJ2-3, with 8 bases matching TRBD1. This TCR was recovered from a boy less than two years old who had a stem cell transplant for SCID, so the T cells may come from the graft donor. The specimen was PBMCs, mostly from graft donor cells, collected 360 days after TCRalphabeta/CD19-depleted stem cell transplant. The CDR3 nucleotides are TGTGCCAGCAGTTTTACCGGGACAGGTAGCACAGATACGCAGTATTTT. Its protein is CASSFTGTGSTDTQYF.